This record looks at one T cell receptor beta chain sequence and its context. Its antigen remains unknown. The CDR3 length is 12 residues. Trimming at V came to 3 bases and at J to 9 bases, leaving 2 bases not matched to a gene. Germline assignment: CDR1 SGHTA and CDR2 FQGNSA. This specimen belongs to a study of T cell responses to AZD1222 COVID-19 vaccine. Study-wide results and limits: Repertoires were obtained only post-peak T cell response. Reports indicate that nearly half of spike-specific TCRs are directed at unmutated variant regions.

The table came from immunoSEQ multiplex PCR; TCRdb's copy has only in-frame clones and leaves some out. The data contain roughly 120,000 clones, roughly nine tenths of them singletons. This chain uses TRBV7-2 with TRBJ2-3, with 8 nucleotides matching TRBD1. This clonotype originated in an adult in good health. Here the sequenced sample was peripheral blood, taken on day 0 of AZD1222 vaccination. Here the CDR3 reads CASSLDRETQYF. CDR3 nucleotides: TGTGCCAGCAGCTTGGACAGGGAAACGCAGTATTTT.